Listed here is a single T cell receptor beta chain. CDR1 is MDHEN and CDR2 is SYDVKM in the germline V gene. This CDR3 is 12 amino acids long. V lost 5 bases to trimming and J lost 10 bases; unmatched junction nucleotides: 5. Per the study methods: Estimation of nucleated cell counts relied on the amplification of reference gene primers. The method was immunoSEQ multiplex PCR; TCRdb's version includes in-frame clones alone and lacks a portion of them. That table supplies the V and J calls and clone size; D and trimming were determined from the DNA. Of 65,000 to 75,000 clones in the sample, 89% were seen once. This sample was taken from a study of blood T cell repertoires in COVID-19. The overall study: Material from acute and convalescent COVID-19 was sourced from the United States, Italy and Spain. The analysed material was cDNA or gDNA that came from T cells, B-cell-depleted T cells, or PBMCs.

This receptor was identified in a woman in her 50s with active COVID-19. The rearrangement uses TRBV28 and TRBJ2-1; TRBD2 matches at 7 bases. The specimen sequenced was peripheral blood. The CDR3 sequence: CASSTLTSEQFF. CDR3 in DNA: TGTGCCAGCAGTACCCTGACTAGCGAGCAGTTCTTC.